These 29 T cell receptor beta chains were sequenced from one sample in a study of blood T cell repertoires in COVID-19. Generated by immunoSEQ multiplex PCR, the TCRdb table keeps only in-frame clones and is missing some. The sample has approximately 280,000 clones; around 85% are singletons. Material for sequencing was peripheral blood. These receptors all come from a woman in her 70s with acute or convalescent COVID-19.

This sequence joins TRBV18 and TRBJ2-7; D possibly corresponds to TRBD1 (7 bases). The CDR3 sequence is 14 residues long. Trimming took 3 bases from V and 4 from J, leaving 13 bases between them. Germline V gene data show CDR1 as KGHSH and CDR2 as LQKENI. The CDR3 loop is CASSPSGGWYEQYF. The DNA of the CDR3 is TGTGCCAGCTCACCGTCAGGGGGGTGGTACGAGCAGTACTTC.

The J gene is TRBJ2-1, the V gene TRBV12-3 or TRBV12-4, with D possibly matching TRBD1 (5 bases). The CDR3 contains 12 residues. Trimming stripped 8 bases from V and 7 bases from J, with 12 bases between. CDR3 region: CASLLTANEQFF. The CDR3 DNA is TGTGCCAGCCTCTTGACAGCTAATGAGCAGTTCTTC.

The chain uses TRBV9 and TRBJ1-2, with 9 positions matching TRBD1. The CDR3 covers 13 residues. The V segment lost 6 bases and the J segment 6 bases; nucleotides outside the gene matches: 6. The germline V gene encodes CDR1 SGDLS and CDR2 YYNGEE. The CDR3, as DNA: TGTGCCAGCACTAGGACAGGGGATAATGGCTACACCTTC. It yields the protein CASTRTGDNGYTF.

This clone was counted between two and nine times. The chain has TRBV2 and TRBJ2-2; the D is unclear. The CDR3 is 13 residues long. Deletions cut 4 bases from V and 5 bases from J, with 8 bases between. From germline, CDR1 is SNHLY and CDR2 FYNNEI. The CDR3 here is CASSVTTTGELFF. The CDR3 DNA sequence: TGTGCCAGCAGTGTTACTACGACCGGGGAGCTGTTTTTT.

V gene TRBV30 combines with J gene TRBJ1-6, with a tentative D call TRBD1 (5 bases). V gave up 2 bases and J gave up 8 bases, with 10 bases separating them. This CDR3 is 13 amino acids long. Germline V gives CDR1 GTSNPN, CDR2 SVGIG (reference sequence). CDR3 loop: CAWSPAGDSPLHF. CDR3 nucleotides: TGTGCCTGGAGTCCGGCGGGGGATTCACCCCTCCACTTT.

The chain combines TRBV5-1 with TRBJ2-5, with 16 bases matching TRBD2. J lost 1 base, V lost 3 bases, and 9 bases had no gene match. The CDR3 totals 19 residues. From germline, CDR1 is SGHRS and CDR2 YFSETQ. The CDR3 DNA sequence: TGCGCCAGCAGCTCGGGACTAGCGGGGGGGCGTAGCGTCCAAGAGACCCAGTACTTC. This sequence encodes CASSSGLAGGRSVQETQYF.

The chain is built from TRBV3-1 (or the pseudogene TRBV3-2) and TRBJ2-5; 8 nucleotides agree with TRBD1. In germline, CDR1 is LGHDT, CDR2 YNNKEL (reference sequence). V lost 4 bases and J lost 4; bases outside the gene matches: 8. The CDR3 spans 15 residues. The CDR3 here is CASSLRTGQGETQYF. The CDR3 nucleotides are TGTGCCAGCAGCCTACGGACAGGGCAAGGAGAGACCCAGTACTTC.

For the CDR3, the DNA is TGTGCCAGCAGCCCCCCACAGGGCACCTATGGCTACACCTTC. Protein: CASSPPQGTYGYTF. The chain carries TRBV7-9 and TRBJ1-2; D might be TRBD1 (6 bases). This CDR3 has 14 residues. V gave up 5 bases and J gave up 4 bases, with 14 bases separating them. CDR1 is SEHNR and CDR2 is FQNEAQ in the germline V gene (reference sequence).

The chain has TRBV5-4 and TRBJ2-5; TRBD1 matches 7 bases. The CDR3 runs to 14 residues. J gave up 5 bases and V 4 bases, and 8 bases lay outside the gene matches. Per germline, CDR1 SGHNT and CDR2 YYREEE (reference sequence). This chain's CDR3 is CASSPSQGRETQYF. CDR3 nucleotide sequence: TGTGCCAGCAGCCCCTCACAGGGGCGTGAGACCCAGTACTTC.

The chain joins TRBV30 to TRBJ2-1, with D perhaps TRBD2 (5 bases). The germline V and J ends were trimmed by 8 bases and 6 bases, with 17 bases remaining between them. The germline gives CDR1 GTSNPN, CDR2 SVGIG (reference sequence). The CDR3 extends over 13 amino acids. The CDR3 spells CAQRKDDFNEQFF. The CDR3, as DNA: TGTGCCCAGCGGAAGGATGACTTCAATGAGCAGTTCTTC. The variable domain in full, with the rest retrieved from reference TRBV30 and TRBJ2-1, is SQTIHQWPATLVQPVGSPLSLECTVEGTSNPNLYWYRQAAGRGLQLLFYSVGIGQISSEVPQNLSASRPQDRQFILSSKKLLLSDSGFYLCAQRKDDFNEQFFGPGTRLTVL.

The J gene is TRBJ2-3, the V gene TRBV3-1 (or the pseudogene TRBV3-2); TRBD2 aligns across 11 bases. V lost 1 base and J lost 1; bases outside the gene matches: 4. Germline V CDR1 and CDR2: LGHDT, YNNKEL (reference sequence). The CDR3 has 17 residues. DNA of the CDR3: TGTGCCAGCAGCCAAGCTAGCGGGGGGCCGCGCACAGATACGCAGTATTTT. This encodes CASSQASGGPRTDTQYF.

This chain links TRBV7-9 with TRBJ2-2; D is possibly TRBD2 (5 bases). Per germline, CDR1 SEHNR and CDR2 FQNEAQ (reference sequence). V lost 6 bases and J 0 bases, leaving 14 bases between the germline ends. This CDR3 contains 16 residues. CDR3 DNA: TGTGCCAGCAGATCCTCTAGACTATCGAACACCGGGGAGCTGTTTTTT. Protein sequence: CASRSSRLSNTGELFF.

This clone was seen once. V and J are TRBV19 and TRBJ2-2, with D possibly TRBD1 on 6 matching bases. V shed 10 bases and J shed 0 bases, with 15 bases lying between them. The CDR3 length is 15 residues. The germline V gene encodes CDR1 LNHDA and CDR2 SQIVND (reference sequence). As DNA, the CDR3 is TGTGCCACCTCCCTCGGGACAACGAACACCGGGGAGCTGTTTTTT. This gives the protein CATSLGTTNTGELFF.

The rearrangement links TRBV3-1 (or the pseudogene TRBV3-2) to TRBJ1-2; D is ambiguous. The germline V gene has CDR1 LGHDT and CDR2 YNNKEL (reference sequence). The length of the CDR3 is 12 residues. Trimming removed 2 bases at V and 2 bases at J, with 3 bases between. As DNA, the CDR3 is TGTGCCAGCAGCCAACTAAACTATGGCTACACCTTC. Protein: CASSQLNYGYTF.

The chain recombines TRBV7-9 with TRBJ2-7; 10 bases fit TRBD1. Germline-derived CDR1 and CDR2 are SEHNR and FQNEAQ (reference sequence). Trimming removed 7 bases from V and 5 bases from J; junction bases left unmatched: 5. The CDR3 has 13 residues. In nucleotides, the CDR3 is TGTGCCAGCACCAAAGGGACAGGGGACGAGCAGTACTTC. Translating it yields CASTKGTGDEQYF.

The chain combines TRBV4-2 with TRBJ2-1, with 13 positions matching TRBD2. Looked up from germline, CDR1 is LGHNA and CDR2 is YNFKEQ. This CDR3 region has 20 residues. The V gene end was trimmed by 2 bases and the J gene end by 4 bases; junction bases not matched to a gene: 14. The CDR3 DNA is TGTGCCAGCAGCCAATCCACTAGCGGGGGGGCCTCTCTACGTTACAATGAGCAGTTCTTC. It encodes CASSQSTSGGASLRYNEQFF.

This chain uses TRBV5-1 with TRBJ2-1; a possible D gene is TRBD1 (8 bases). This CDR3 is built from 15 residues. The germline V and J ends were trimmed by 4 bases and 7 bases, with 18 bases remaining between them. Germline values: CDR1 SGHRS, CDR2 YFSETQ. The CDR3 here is CASSPIQGGRNEQFF. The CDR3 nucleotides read TGCGCCAGCAGCCCCATACAGGGGGGGAGAAATGAGCAGTTCTTC. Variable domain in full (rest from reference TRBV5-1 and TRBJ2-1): KAGVTQTPRYLIKTRGQQVTLSCSPISGHRSVSWYQQTPGQGLQFLFEYFSETQRNKGNFPGRFSGRQFSNSRSEMNVSTLELGDSALYLCASSPIQGGRNEQFFGPGTRLTVL.

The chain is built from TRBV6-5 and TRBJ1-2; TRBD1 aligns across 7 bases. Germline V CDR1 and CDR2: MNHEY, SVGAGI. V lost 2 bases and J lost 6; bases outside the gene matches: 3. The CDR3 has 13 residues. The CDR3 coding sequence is TGTGCCAGCAGTTACAGGGGGCTCGATGGCTACACCTTC. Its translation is CASSYRGLDGYTF.

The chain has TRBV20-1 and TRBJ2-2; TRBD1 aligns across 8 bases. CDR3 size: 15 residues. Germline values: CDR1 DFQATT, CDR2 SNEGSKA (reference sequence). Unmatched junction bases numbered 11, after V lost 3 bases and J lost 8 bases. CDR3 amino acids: CSASRSGGRPGELFF. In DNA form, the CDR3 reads TGCAGTGCTAGTCGGTCAGGGGGCCGCCCAGGGGAGCTGTTTTTT.

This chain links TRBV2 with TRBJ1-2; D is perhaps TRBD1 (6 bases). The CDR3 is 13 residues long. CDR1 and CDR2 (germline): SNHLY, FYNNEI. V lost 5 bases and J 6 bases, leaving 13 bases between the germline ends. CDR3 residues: CASSPQGTDGYTF. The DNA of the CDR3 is TGTGCCAGCAGTCCACAGGGTACTGATGGCTACACCTTC.

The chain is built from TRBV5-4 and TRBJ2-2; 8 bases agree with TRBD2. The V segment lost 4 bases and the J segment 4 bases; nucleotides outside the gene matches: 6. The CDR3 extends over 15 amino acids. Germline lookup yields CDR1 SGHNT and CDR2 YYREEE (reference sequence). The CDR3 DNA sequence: TGTGCCAGCAGCCCGGGGGGGGATTCCACCGGGGAGCTGTTTTTT. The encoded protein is CASSPGGDSTGELFF. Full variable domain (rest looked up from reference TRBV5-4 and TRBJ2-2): ETGVTQSPTHLIKTRGQQVTLRCSSQSGHNTVSWYQQALGQGPQFIFQYYREEENGRGNFPPRFSGLQFPNYSSELNVNALELDDSALYLCASSPGGDSTGELFFGEGSRLTVL.

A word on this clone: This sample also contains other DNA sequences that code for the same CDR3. CDR3 DNA sequence: TGTGCCAGTAGTATATCCAGGGGCTACGAGCAGTACTTC. Protein: CASSISRGYEQYF. The chain carries TRBV19 and TRBJ2-7; D is perhaps TRBD1 (6 bases). This CDR3 contains 13 residues. The V and J ends lost 2 bases and 3 bases respectively, with 8 bases between them. Germline V gene data show CDR1 as LNHDA and CDR2 as SQIVND (reference sequence).

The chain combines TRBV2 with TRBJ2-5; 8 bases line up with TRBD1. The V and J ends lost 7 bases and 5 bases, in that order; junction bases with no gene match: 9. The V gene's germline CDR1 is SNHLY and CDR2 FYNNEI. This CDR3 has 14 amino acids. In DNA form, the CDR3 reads TGTGCCAGCATGGAGGACAGGGCCCTGGAGACCCAGTACTTC. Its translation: CASMEDRALETQYF.

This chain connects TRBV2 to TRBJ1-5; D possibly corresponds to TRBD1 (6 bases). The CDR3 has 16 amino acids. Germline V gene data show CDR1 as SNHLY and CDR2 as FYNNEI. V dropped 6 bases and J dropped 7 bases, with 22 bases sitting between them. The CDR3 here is CASRPTLGAGGQPQHF. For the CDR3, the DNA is TGTGCCAGCAGACCTACATTGGGGGCGGGGGGGCAGCCCCAGCATTTT.

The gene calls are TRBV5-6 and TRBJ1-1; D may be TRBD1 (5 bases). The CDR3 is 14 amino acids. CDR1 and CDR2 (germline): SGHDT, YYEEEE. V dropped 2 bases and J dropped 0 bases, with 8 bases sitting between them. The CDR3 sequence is CASSFLGLNTEAFF. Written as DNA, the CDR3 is TGTGCCAGCAGCTTTCTGGGGCTGAACACTGAAGCTTTCTTT.

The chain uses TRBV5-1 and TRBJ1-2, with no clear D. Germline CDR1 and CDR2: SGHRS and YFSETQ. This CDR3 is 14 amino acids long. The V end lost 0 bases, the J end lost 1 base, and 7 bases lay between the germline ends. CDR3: CASSLVPGNYGYTF. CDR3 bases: TGCGCCAGCAGCTTGGTACCGGGTAACTATGGCTACACCTTC.

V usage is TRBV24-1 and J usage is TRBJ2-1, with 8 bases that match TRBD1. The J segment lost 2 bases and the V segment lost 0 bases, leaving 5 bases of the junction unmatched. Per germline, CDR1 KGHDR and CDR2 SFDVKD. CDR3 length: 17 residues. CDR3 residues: CATSDLETGVTYNEQFF. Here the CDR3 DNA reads TGTGCCACCAGTGATTTGGAGACAGGGGTTACCTACAATGAGCAGTTCTTC.

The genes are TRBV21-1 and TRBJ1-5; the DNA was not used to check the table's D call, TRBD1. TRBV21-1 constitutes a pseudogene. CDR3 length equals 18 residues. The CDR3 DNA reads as TGTGCCAGCAGCAAAAAAGGGACTGCCCTAGAACAGGGGCAGCCCCAGCATTTT. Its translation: CASSKKGTALEQGQPQHF.

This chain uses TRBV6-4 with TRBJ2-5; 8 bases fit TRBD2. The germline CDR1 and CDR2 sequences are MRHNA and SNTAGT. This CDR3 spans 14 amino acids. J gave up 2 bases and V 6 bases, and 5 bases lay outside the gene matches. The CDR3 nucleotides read TGTGCCAGCAGGAAGAAGCGGGGGCAAGAGACCCAGTACTTC. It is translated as CASRKKRGQETQYF.